Listed here are 13 T cell receptor beta chains from one sample, sequenced in a study of T cells in Graves' hyperthyroidism and ophthalmopathy. RNA transcripts gave rise to amplified TCR beta CDR3 regions. A set of HTBI primers served as the primers for a first-round RT-PCR of the TCR CDR3. TCRdb reprocessed the multiplex PCR reads via MiXCR and lists one record per CDR3 protein. This repertoire shows 610,000 or so distinct CDR3 sequences, about half found once; its top ten account for 7.5% to 8.5%. Material for sequencing was peripheral blood or thyroid tissue (not recorded which). The receptors were gathered from a woman younger than 30 with Graves' hyperthyroidism.

This clonotype was recorded many times. This chain links TRBV6-5 with TRBJ2-7, with D perhaps matching TRBD2 (5 bases). The CDR3 sequence is 14 residues long. Deletions cut 0 bases from V and 3 bases from J, with 9 bases between. Per the germline V gene, CDR1 is MNHEY and CDR2 is SVGAGI. The CDR3 loop reads CASSYSGLIYEQYF. CDR3 coding DNA: TGTGCCAGCAGTTACTCAGGACTGATCTACGAGCAGTACTTC.

This clonotype occurred many times. The chain couples TRBV5-5 to TRBJ1-5; 7 nucleotides line up with TRBD1. Germline values: CDR1 SGHKS, CDR2 YYEKEE (reference sequence). After removal of 3 bases from V and 4 bases from J, the junction contained 4 bases not matched to a gene. This CDR3 has 14 amino acids. DNA of the CDR3: TGTGCCAGCAGCTGGACAGGTGCAAATCAGCCCCAGCATTTT. It specifies CASSWTGANQPQHF.

Comments on this clonotype: This could be a read error, since a much larger clone is one nucleotide away. The chain has TRBV20-1 and TRBJ2-5, with 13 nucleotides matching TRBD2. Matching the DNA end better, TRBJ2-7 makes the J call doubtful. Germline-derived CDR1 and CDR2 are DFQATT and SNEGSKA (reference sequence). The CDR3 contains 14 residues. The DNA of the CDR3 is TGCAGTGCTAGAGAACTAGCGGGAGGGTACGAGCAGTACTTC. It codes for CSARELAGGYEQYF.

The chain is built from TRBV7-8 and TRBJ2-5, with 12 bases lining up with TRBD2. V shed 3 bases, J shed 5 bases, and the junction held 4 bases outside the gene matches. The CDR3 consists of 15 residues. CDR1 is SGHVS and CDR2 is FQNEAQ in the germline V gene. The DNA for the CDR3 is TGTGCCAGCAGCTTCGGACTAGCGGGACTGGAGACCCAGTACTTC. It codes for CASSFGLAGLETQYF.

The chain has TRBV10-3 and TRBJ1-1; D gene uncertain. Trimming left V 11 bases short and J 3 bases short, with 19 bases between. The germline gives CDR1 ENHRY, CDR2 SYGVKD. The CDR3 is 14 residues long. The CDR3, as DNA: TGTGCCCCGACCGTAGTTGGGCGGGACACTGAAGCTTTCTTT. Residues: CAPTVVGRDTEAFF.

This clonotype was detected ten times or more. The rearrangement uses TRBV20-1 and TRBJ2-7; a weak D match, TRBD2 (5 bases). The CDR3 is 16 residues long. V dropped 5 bases and J dropped 0 bases, with 20 bases sitting between them. In germline, CDR1 is DFQATT, CDR2 SNEGSKA (reference sequence). CDR3 loop: CSAPTLPAASSYEQYF. CDR3 in DNA: TGCAGTGCTCCAACTCTACCAGCGGCAAGCTCCTACGAGCAGTACTTC.

The chain carries TRBV7-3 and TRBJ1-3; D is undetermined. The length of the CDR3 is 14 residues. Per germline, CDR1 SGHTA and CDR2 FQGTGA. Trimming cost V 3 bases and J 8 bases, with 14 bases left between them. Here the CDR3 reads CASSLVGYGDTIYF. In nucleotides, the CDR3 is TGTGCCAGCAGCTTGGTGGGCTACGGAGACACCATATATTTT.

A single count supports this clonotype. The junction shows a germline mismatch at one end, possibly a read error. The chain links TRBV10-3 to TRBJ2-7; TRBD1 aligns across 7 bases. The CDR3 runs to 15 residues. Germline V CDR1 and CDR2: ENHRY, SYGVKD. The CDR3 spells CAISGSTGVSYVQYF. CDR3 in DNA: TGTGCCATCAGTGGGTCCACAGGGGTCTCCTACGTGCAGTACTTC.

This clonotype was picked up many times. The V gene is TRBV20-1, the J gene TRBJ2-6; D not certain. Germline V gene data show CDR1 as DFQATT and CDR2 as SNEGSKA (reference sequence). Between the trimmed V and J ends, which lost 1 base and 1 base, there was a span of 5 bases. The CDR3 totals 14 residues. CDR3 residues: CSARVASGANVLTF. Written as DNA, the CDR3 is TGCAGTGCTAGAGTAGCATCTGGGGCCAACGTCCTGACTTTC.

In its sample, this clonotype was seen once. The rearrangement links TRBV7-2 to TRBJ2-5, with D tentatively TRBD2 (6 bases). There are 12 residues in the CDR3. V lost 5 bases and J lost 4, with 8 bases in between. CDR1 and CDR2 from the germline V gene are SGHTA and FQGNSA. This CDR3 reads CASSRRVETQYF. DNA of the CDR3: TGTGCCAGCAGCCGGAGGGTAGAGACCCAGTACTTC.

This clonotype was detected ten times or more. The CDR3 loop reads CASSLAASSYEQYF. CDR3 in DNA: TGTGCCAGCAGCTTAGCGGCGAGCTCCTACGAGCAGTACTTC. The V call is TRBV7-2, the J call TRBJ2-7; D gene uncertain. This CDR3 contains 14 residues. The V and J ends lost 0 bases and 0 bases respectively, with 6 bases between them. CDR1 SGHTA and CDR2 FQGNSA come from the germline V gene.

The gene calls are TRBV7-2 and TRBJ1-6, with D possibly being TRBD1 (6 bases). V was shortened by 5 bases and J by 18 bases, with 11 bases between the two germline ends. This CDR3 is 10 amino acids long. CDR1 SGHTA and CDR2 FQGNSA come from the germline V gene. CDR3 bases: TGTGCCAGCAGCAGGGGGGACACCCACTTT. Its protein product is CASSRGDTHF.

The CDR3 spells CASKPGSQYF. CDR3 sequence (DNA): TGTGCCTCTAAACCCGGGTCCCAGTACTTC. The chain links TRBV12-3 or TRBV12-4 to TRBJ2-5, with D unclear. CDR3 size: 10 residues. The V and J ends lost 11 bases and 9 bases respectively, with 13 bases between them.